This TCR beta chain came from a study of blood T cell repertoires in COVID-19. This table comes from immunoSEQ multiplex PCR, and its TCRdb copy is limited to in-frame clones, with some not included. In the table there are fewer than 250,000 clones, around nine tenths of which are singletons. The ends lost 6 bases at V and 8 bases at J; junction bases unmatched: 6. The CDR3 covers 14 residues. Germline CDR1 reads KGHSH; CDR2 reads LQKENI. The rearrangement links TRBV18 to TRBJ1-4; 10 bases are shared with TRBD1. Sequencing was done on a sample of peripheral blood. This receptor was taken from a man aged 55-75 years with COVID-19, enrolled during active disease. Here the CDR3 DNA reads TGTGCCAGCTCGCGACAGGGGGCACGAGAAAAACTGTTTTTT. This sequence encodes CASSRQGAREKLFF. Full variable domain (outside the CDR3, taken from reference TRBV18 and TRBJ1-4): NAGVMQNPRHLVRRRGQEARLRCSPMKGHSHVYWYRQLPEEGLKFMVYLQKENIIDESGMPKERFSAEFPKEGPSILRIQQVVRGDSAAYFCASSRQGAREKLFFGSGTQLSVL.